This is a list of T cell receptor beta chains from one sample in a study of low-dose radiotherapy and immunotherapy resistance in tumors. From the reads, TCRdb called clonotypes with MiXCR, one entry per CDR3 protein. The sample has tens of thousands of distinct CDR3 sequences; 15% to 20% are singletons. Sequencing used PBMCs, obtained before treatment. The receptors stem from a male donor with prostate cancer. Each CDR3 is given without its conserved first and last residue.

v_call	j_call	cdr3_aa
TRBV30	TRBJ2-1	AWSKSSGGQNEQF
TRBV5-5	TRBJ2-7	ATEIGGNSEQY
TRBV21-1	TRBJ2-3	ASSKAPGGGLDTQY
TRBV28	TRBJ2-4	ASSLSKNIQY
TRBV20-1	TRBJ2-3	SARVGGVLDTQY
TRBV20-1	TRBJ2-1	SAPGSTNEQF
TRBV7-3	TRBJ2-7	ASSWDFQGEQY
TRBV5-1	TRBJ2-2	ASSMGAQTTGELF
TRBV2	TRBJ2-1	ASGTGVGNEQF
TRBV21-1	TRBJ1-5	ASNQPQH
TRBV4-3	TRBJ2-3	ASSQDSGGYRDTQY
TRBV12-3/TRBV12-4	TRBJ1-5	ASSLLLLGNQPQH
TRBV11-2	TRBJ2-3	ASSSDRDGTDTQY
TRBV14	TRBJ2-3	ASSHATGADTQY
TRBV6-2/TRBV6-3	TRBJ2-3	ASSLSRRLSTDTQY
TRBV7-2	TRBJ2-7	ASSPSGGSYEQY
TRBV7-9	TRBJ2-3	AGTPPGLITDTQY
TRBV4-2	TRBJ2-1	ASSQSASGGLNEQF
TRBV4-1	TRBJ2-3	ASSGGTDTQY
TRBV12-3/TRBV12-4	TRBJ1-5	ASSLRTGQNQPQH
TRBV20-1	TRBJ2-5	SALLRTQY
TRBV5-4	TRBJ2-2	ASSTVSGGELF
TRBV7-2	TRBJ2-3	ASSPPGGATDTQY
TRBV5-5	TRBJ2-5	ASSIGQTQY
TRBV7-2	TRBJ1-1	ASSSGSDRVRAEAF
TRBV7-2	TRBJ2-7	ASSLESGRGGGPSYEQY
TRBV9	TRBJ1-4	ASSLPGQTEKLF
TRBV19	TRBJ2-3	ASSRGDTDTQY
TRBV7-9	TRBJ2-3	ASGGARAQY
TRBV6-6	TRBJ2-1	ASIASGGYNEQF
TRBV30	TRBJ2-7	AWSTPGQWRPNEQY
TRBV6-2/TRBV6-3	TRBJ2-7	ASSYTSSYEQY
TRBV2	TRBJ2-5	ASQKETQY
TRBV7-2	TRBJ2-7	ASSLRLYEQY
TRBV12-5	TRBJ1-1	ASGLPIRFGGKNTEAF
TRBV11-3	TRBJ2-1	ASSITSGGAYNEQF